Shown below are 27 T cell receptor beta chains from a single sample sequenced in a study of blood T cell repertoires in COVID-19. Only in-frame clones appear in the TCRdb table, and some are missing; sequencing was by immunoSEQ multiplex PCR. The repertoire holds 150,000 to 200,000 clones, with 88% as singletons. Input material: peripheral blood. The receptor source for this set is a human donor in a cohort sampled during active COVID-19.

The chain couples TRBV19 to TRBJ1-2; perhaps TRBD1 as D (5 bases). The CDR3 covers 20 residues. V was trimmed by 1 base and J by 4 bases, leaving 28 bases between them. Germline lookup yields CDR1 LNHDA and CDR2 SQIVND (reference sequence). The CDR3 DNA is TGTGCCAGTAGTATAGCCCGGGGGGTGAAGGGGTCCCAGGACGGCTATGGCTACACCTTC. This encodes CASSIARGVKGSQDGYGYTF.

The V call is TRBV5-4, the J call TRBJ1-2; TRBD1 is a possible D gene (5 bases). Germline CDR1 is SGHNT and CDR2 is YYREEE (reference sequence). The CDR3 is made up of 14 amino acids. V was cut by 4 bases and J by 2 bases, with 12 bases left in between. CDR3 DNA: TGTGCCAGCAGCCCCCAGGGCGAAAACTATGGCTACACCTTC. Translated: CASSPQGENYGYTF. The entire variable domain, with the rest obtained from reference TRBV5-4 and TRBJ1-2, is as follows: ETGVTQSPTHLIKTRGQQVTLRCSSQSGHNTVSWYQQALGQGPQFIFQYYREEENGRGNFPPRFSGLQFPNYSSELNVNALELDDSALYLCASSPQGENYGYTFGSGTRLTVV.

The rearrangement joins TRBV30 to TRBJ1-4; 11 positions match TRBD1. Germline CDR1 GTSNPN, CDR2 SVGIG (reference sequence). V shed 5 bases and J 10 bases; nucleotides not matched to a gene: 6. The CDR3 covers 13 residues. The CDR3 DNA follows: TGTGCCTGGGAGGACAGGGGGCGAGGAAAACTGTTTTTT. Translating gives CAWEDRGRGKLFF.

In DNA, the CDR3 is TGTGCCTGGAGTGCCGGGACACGCCATGGCTACACCTTC. Its protein is CAWSAGTRHGYTF. The chain links TRBV30 to TRBJ1-2; perhaps TRBD1 as D (6 bases). Deletions cut 1 base from V and 6 bases from J, with 12 bases between. CDR1 and CDR2 (germline): GTSNPN, SVGIG (reference sequence). The CDR3 is made up of 13 amino acids.

The chain employs TRBV5-1 and TRBJ1-2; 7 bases align to TRBD1. CDR1 is SGHRS and CDR2 is YFSETQ in the germline V gene. Losses at the gene ends were 0 bases for V and 7 bases for J; bases not matched to a gene: 15. The CDR3 has 17 residues. CDR3 in DNA: TGCGCCAGCAGCTTGGGCGCCCGGGACAGTTTTACGGGTGGCTACACCTTC. This gives the protein CASSLGARDSFTGGYTF.

The chain joins TRBV5-6 to TRBJ1-6; the D gene is possibly TRBD1 (6 bases). V lost 7 bases to trimming and J lost 7 bases, with 15 bases between them. The CDR3 runs 14 residues. CDR1 is SGHDT and CDR2 is YYEEEE in the germline V gene. CDR3 sequence reads: CASGLRGPNSPLHF. The CDR3, as DNA: TGTGCCAGCGGTCTCAGGGGTCCAAATTCACCCCTCCACTTT.

The chain combines TRBV5-1 with TRBJ1-2; 10 nucleotides match TRBD1. The length of the CDR3 is 18 residues. Germline V lookup: CDR1 SGHRS, CDR2 YFSETQ. The ends lost 3 bases at V and 2 bases at J; junction bases unmatched: 13. This CDR3 is CASSSVPGQGFSNYGYTF. In DNA, the CDR3 is TGCGCCAGCAGCTCCGTCCCGGGACAGGGGTTCTCCAACTATGGCTACACCTTC.

This sequence joins TRBV4-2 and TRBJ2-1; TRBD1 is a possible D gene (5 bases). From germline, CDR1 is LGHNA and CDR2 YNFKEQ. V was cut by 3 bases and J by 5 bases, with 11 bases left in between. This CDR3 comprises 14 residues. The CDR3 DNA follows: TGTGCCAGCAGCCACCGCACAGGAAACAATGAGCAGTTCTTC. It specifies CASSHRTGNNEQFF.

V and J are TRBV5-1 and TRBJ2-7; the match to TRBD1 covers 8 bases. Trimming took 0 bases from V and 6 from J; bases not matched to a gene: 5. This CDR3 comprises 14 residues. Germline CDR1 is SGHRS and CDR2 is YFSETQ. The CDR3 DNA follows: TGCGCCAGCAGCTTGGAGGACAGGGCGGCCGAGCAGTACTTC. It encodes CASSLEDRAAEQYF.

The chain recombines TRBV4-3 with TRBJ2-2, with 7 bases matching TRBD1. The length of the CDR3 is 17 residues. V shed 0 bases and J 3 bases; nucleotides not matched to a gene: 7. Looked up from germline, CDR1 is LGHNA and CDR2 is YSLEER. This CDR3 is CASSQEIGTGDTGELFF. In DNA form, the CDR3 reads TGCGCCAGCAGCCAAGAGATTGGAACAGGGGACACCGGGGAGCTGTTTTTT.

CDR3 DNA sequence: TGTGCCAGCAGCTTAGTCGGTAGAGTGAGGGACGAGCAGTACTTC. It codes for CASSLVGRVRDEQYF. This rearrangement joins TRBV7-9 to TRBJ2-7; D might be TRBD2 (5 bases). V lost 1 base and J 5 bases, leaving 15 bases between the germline ends. This CDR3 spans 15 amino acids. The germline V gene encodes CDR1 SEHNR and CDR2 FQNEAQ (reference sequence).

This clone showed up just once. CDR3 loop: CASSTIPGGANYGYTF. CDR3 in DNA: TGTGCCAGCAGCACAATCCCGGGTGGAGCTAACTATGGCTACACCTTC. V gene TRBV7-9 combines with J gene TRBJ1-2; D is ambiguous. V shed 5 bases and J shed 0 bases, with 16 bases lying between them. CDR3 length equals 16 residues. Germline CDR1 is SEHNR and CDR2 is FQNEAQ (reference sequence).

The rearrangement links TRBV3-1 (or the pseudogene TRBV3-2) to TRBJ2-3, with TRBD2 matching over 9 bases. Germline V CDR1 and CDR2: LGHDT, YNNKEL (reference sequence). The CDR3 sequence is 16 residues long. V dropped 1 base and J dropped 2; count of bases not matched to a gene: 4. CDR3 DNA: TGTGCCAGCAGCCAAGGAGGGACTAGCCCCACAGATACGCAGTATTTT. It is translated as CASSQGGTSPTDTQYF.

The chain employs TRBV7-2 and TRBJ1-1, with TRBD1 identical over 11 bases. The CDR3 has 16 residues. Trimming removed 5 bases from V and 6 bases from J; junction bases left unmatched: 11. Germline assignment: CDR1 SGHTA and CDR2 FQGNSA. The CDR3, as DNA: TGTGCCAGCAGCGCGATTGCCGGGACAGGGGGGGCTGAAGCTTTCTTT. Protein sequence: CASSAIAGTGGAEAFF.

V gene TRBV20-1 combines with J gene TRBJ1-1; D gene unclear. Trimming shortened V by 7 bases and J by 1 base, and 7 bases separated the two germline ends. CDR1 DFQATT and CDR2 SNEGSKA come from the germline V gene (reference sequence). The CDR3 is 11 amino acids. CDR3 residues: CSGLRNTEAFF. DNA for the CDR3: TGCAGTGGTCTCCGGAACACTGAAGCTTTCTTT.

V usage is TRBV30 and J usage is TRBJ2-1; 10 bases line up with TRBD1. Germline V CDR1 and CDR2: GTSNPN, SVGIG (reference sequence). The CDR3 is 14 amino acids. Trimming at V came to 3 bases and at J to 3 bases, leaving 2 bases not matched to a gene. CDR3 bases: TGTGCCTGGAGAAGGACAGGGGGCTACAATGAGCAGTTCTTC. It specifies CAWRRTGGYNEQFF.

This clone was seen a handful of times. The CDR3 DNA reads TGCGCCAGCAGACCCTACGAGGATACGCAGTATTTT. Amino acid sequence: CASRPYEDTQYF. V and J are TRBV10-1 and TRBJ2-3; D not resolved. The CDR3 is made up of 12 amino acids. Germline CDR1 reads WNHNN; CDR2 reads SYGVQD (reference sequence). V lost 6 bases and J lost 6, with 10 bases in between.

The chain recombines TRBV20-1 with TRBJ2-7, with a possible D match to TRBD2 (5 bases). Germline assignment: CDR1 DFQATT and CDR2 SNEGSKA (reference sequence). Trimming removed 3 bases at V and 7 bases at J, with 10 bases between. CDR3 length: 11 amino acids. The DNA of the CDR3 is TGCAGTGCTAGTCCCGGGAAGGAGCAGTACTTC. Translating gives CSASPGKEQYF.

This chain connects TRBV7-2 to TRBJ1-1; the D is unclear. The V gene's germline CDR1 is SGHTA and CDR2 FQGNSA. This CDR3 spans 13 amino acids. V lost 3 bases to trimming and J lost 4 bases, with 9 bases between them. The CDR3 DNA reads TGTGCCAGCAGCTTTACAAGAGGCACTGAAGCTTTCTTT. Its translation is CASSFTRGTEAFF.

The rearrangement uses TRBV18 and TRBJ1-1; D remains unclear. Trimming took 6 bases from V and 0 from J, leaving 8 bases between them. CDR1 and CDR2 (germline): KGHSH, LQKENI. This CDR3 is 13 amino acids long. DNA for the CDR3: TGTGCCAGCTCCAGTGACATGAACACTGAAGCTTTCTTT. Protein: CASSSDMNTEAFF. The whole variable domain, remainder taken from reference TRBV18 and TRBJ1-1, is NAGVMQNPRHLVRRRGQEARLRCSPMKGHSHVYWYRQLPEEGLKFMVYLQKENIIDESGMPKERFSAEFPKEGPSILRIQQVVRGDSAAYFCASSSDMNTEAFFGQGTRLTVV.

This chain connects TRBV29-1 to TRBJ2-5; TRBD1 might be the D (7 bases). V shed 6 bases and J shed 0 bases, with 11 bases lying between them. The CDR3 loop spans 13 amino acids. Looked up from germline, CDR1 is SQVTM and CDR2 is ANQGSEA. The CDR3 DNA sequence: TGCAGCGTCGGGGGACAGCACCAAGAGACCCAGTACTTC. Translation: CSVGGQHQETQYF.

CDR3: CASRQGSAPKQETQYF. In DNA, the CDR3 is TGTGCCAGCAGACAGGGATCGGCACCCAAACAAGAGACCCAGTACTTC. The rearrangement links TRBV25-1 to TRBJ2-5; D is perhaps TRBD1 (6 bases). Trimming shortened V by 6 bases and J by 2 bases, and 19 bases separated the two germline ends. Germline V gene lookup returns CDR1 MGHDK and CDR2 SYGVNS. This CDR3 is built from 16 residues.

This rearrangement joins TRBV5-6 to TRBJ2-7; 10 bases line up with TRBD1. The CDR3 covers 15 residues. V gave up 1 base and J gave up 4 bases; unmatched junction bases: 5. Per germline, CDR1 SGHDT and CDR2 YYEEEE. The CDR3, as DNA: TGTGCCAGCAGCTTGTACGGGACAGGGGAATACGAGCAGTACTTC. Its translation: CASSLYGTGEYEQYF.

This clone was counted only a few times. The V gene is TRBV5-4, the J gene TRBJ2-7, with TRBD1 matching 10 bases. The ends lost 4 bases at V and 9 bases at J; junction bases unmatched: 13. The CDR3 runs to 15 residues. From germline, CDR1 is SGHNT and CDR2 YYREEE (reference sequence). CDR3 nucleotide sequence: TGTGCCAGCAGCAAATCCGGGACAGGGGATGTAAGGCAGTACTTC. Its translation: CASSKSGTGDVRQYF.

The chain joins TRBV24-1 to TRBJ2-2, with 7 bases that match TRBD2. The germline gives CDR1 KGHDR, CDR2 SFDVKD. V shed 2 bases and J 2 bases; nucleotides not matched to a gene: 4. The CDR3 runs 16 residues. CDR3 coding DNA: TGTGCCACCAGTGATTGGCTAGCGGAAAACACCGGGGAGCTGTTTTTT. It encodes CATSDWLAENTGELFF.

This chain links TRBV13 with TRBJ2-5, with 8 bases fitting TRBD1. From germline, CDR1 is PRHDT and CDR2 FYEKMQ (reference sequence). The CDR3 sequence is 14 residues long. The V and J ends lost 4 bases and 5 bases, in that order; junction bases with no gene match: 6. The CDR3 bases are TGTGCCAGCAGCTCCAGGGGGCGGGATGAGACCCAGTACTTC. Translated, it gives CASSSRGRDETQYF.

The chain recombines TRBV12-3 or TRBV12-4 with TRBJ2-7, with D possibly TRBD1 on 5 matching bases. Trimming cost V 5 bases and J 5 bases, with 10 bases left between them. The CDR3 totals 12 residues. The CDR3 sequence is CASSPTVNEQYF. DNA for the CDR3: TGTGCCAGCAGTCCGACAGTGAACGAGCAGTACTTC.